The 16 T cell receptor beta chains listed next were all sequenced from one sample in a study of blood T cell repertoires in COVID-19. The protocol was immunoSEQ multiplex PCR, while the TCRdb copy is restricted to in-frame clones and leaves out a portion. The table has fewer than 350,000 clones, 90% seen once. Sequenced sample: PBMCs or T cells enriched from blood (not recorded which). The receptor source for this set is a woman younger than 35 with acute COVID-19.

The rearrangement links TRBV16 to TRBJ1-5, with D perhaps matching TRBD1 (5 bases). The ends were cut back, 2 bases at V and 7 bases at J, with 12 bases in the middle. Germline V gene sequence: CDR1 KGHSY, CDR2 FQNENV. This CDR3 is built from 14 residues. The CDR3 here is CASSQELGVQPQHF. The CDR3 DNA reads TGTGCCAGCAGCCAAGAGCTAGGGGTACAGCCCCAGCATTTT. The full variable domain, its missing parts supplied by reference TRBV16 and TRBJ1-5, is GEEVAQTPKHLVRGEGQKAKLYCAPIKGHSYVFWYQQVLKNEFKFLISFQNENVFDETGMPKERFSAKCLPNSPCSLEIQATKLEDSAVYFCASSQELGVQPQHFGDGTRLSIL.

This sequence joins TRBV6-1 and TRBJ2-2; 11 bases fit TRBD2. V shed 3 bases and J 1 base; nucleotides not matched to a gene: 10. Germline V gene lookup returns CDR1 MNHNS and CDR2 SASEGT. There are 19 residues in the CDR3. The CDR3: CASSDRGSGRAGNTGELFF. The CDR3 coding sequence is TGTGCCAGCAGTGACCGTGGTAGCGGGAGGGCAGGGAACACCGGGGAGCTGTTTTTT.

The V call is TRBV5-4, the J call TRBJ2-7; the D is unclear. The CDR3 covers 14 residues. Per germline, CDR1 SGHNT and CDR2 YYREEE (reference sequence). V lost 0 bases and J lost 0, with 7 bases in between. This CDR3 reads CASSLVVNSYEQYF. The CDR3 DNA reads TGTGCCAGCAGCTTGGTAGTTAACTCCTACGAGCAGTACTTC.

This clone came up many times. The chain carries TRBV5-6 and TRBJ2-5, with 8 bases that match TRBD1. This CDR3 has 14 residues. The V and J ends lost 4 bases and 4 bases, in that order; junction bases with no gene match: 6. Germline lookup yields CDR1 SGHDT and CDR2 YYEEEE. CDR3 sequence (DNA): TGTGCCAGCAGCCTCAACAGGGGGGCAGAGACCCAGTACTTC. Amino acids: CASSLNRGAETQYF. The full variable domain, its missing parts supplied by reference TRBV5-6 and TRBJ2-5, is DAGVTQSPTHLIKTRGQQVTLRCSPKSGHDTVSWYQQALGQGPQFIFQYYEEEERQRGNFPDRFSGHQFPNYSSELNVNALLLGDSALYLCASSLNRGAETQYFGPGTRLLVL.

This clone was found a few times. The chain uses TRBV25-1 and TRBJ2-3; D remains unclear. Trimming removed 1 base at V and 4 bases at J, with 6 bases between. The length of the CDR3 is 13 residues. CDR1 is MGHDK, CDR2 SYGVNS, per germline. The CDR3 is CASSEFGSDTQYF. In DNA form, the CDR3 reads TGTGCCAGCAGTGAATTTGGCTCAGATACGCAGTATTTT.

This clone was seen once. DNA for the CDR3: TGTGCCAGCAGCACACAGAGCTCCTATAATTCACCCCTCCACTTT. Translated, it gives CASSTQSSYNSPLHF. The chain recombines TRBV11-2 with TRBJ1-6; D not resolved. This CDR3 is 15 amino acids long. V gave up 5 bases and J gave up 0 bases, with 8 bases separating them. Germline CDR1 reads SGHAT; CDR2 reads FQNNGV. The variable domain in full, completed from reference TRBV11-2 and TRBJ1-6, reads EAGVAQSPRYKIIEKRQSVAFWCNPISGHATLYWYQQILGQGPKLLIQFQNNGVVDDSQLPKDRFSAERLKGVDSTLKIQPAKLEDSAVYLCASSTQSSYNSPLHFGNGTRLTVT.

The chain joins TRBV6-1 to TRBJ2-3; 7 positions agree with TRBD1. This CDR3 contains 15 residues. V trimming: 2 bases; J trimming: 4 bases; junction bases outside the gene matches: 6. Germline V gene sequence: CDR1 MNHNS, CDR2 SASEGT. DNA of the CDR3: TGTGCCAGCAGTGAACCCAGACAGGGTCCAGATACGCAGTATTTT. Its protein product is CASSEPRQGPDTQYF.

This sequence joins TRBV7-8 and TRBJ1-5, with D perhaps matching TRBD1 (5 bases). Trimming left V 0 bases short and J 2 bases short, with 20 bases between. The CDR3 contains 19 residues. Germline loops: CDR1 SGHVS, CDR2 FQNEAQ. Written as DNA, the CDR3 is TGTGCCAGCAGCTTAGCAACGTCAGGGCTCAGCAGGGGCAATCAGCCCCAGCATTTT. Encoded protein: CASSLATSGLSRGNQPQHF.

V is TRBV4-2 and J is TRBJ2-7; TRBD2 matches at 11 bases. The CDR3 runs to 16 residues. Germline V gene sequence: CDR1 LGHNA, CDR2 YNFKEQ. With V trimmed by 0 bases and J by 5 bases, 6 bases remained unmatched. This chain's CDR3 is CASSQDVVGLADEQYF. CDR3 in DNA: TGTGCCAGCAGCCAAGATGTAGTGGGACTAGCGGACGAGCAGTACTTC.

The chain carries TRBV6-5 and TRBJ2-2; 10 bases are a match to TRBD2. This CDR3 is built from 15 residues. The V and J ends lost 5 bases and 4 bases, in that order; junction bases with no gene match: 4. Germline V gene lookup returns CDR1 MNHEY and CDR2 SVGAGI. CDR3 DNA sequence: TGTGCCAGCAGTAGCGGGAGGGCCTTCACCGGGGAGCTGTTTTTT. This gives the protein CASSSGRAFTGELFF.

The chain links TRBV9 to TRBJ1-2; D remains unclear. Germline V gene lookup returns CDR1 SGDLS and CDR2 YYNGEE. The CDR3 length is 14 residues. Trimming took 3 bases from V and 4 from J, leaving 13 bases between them. The CDR3 reads CASSAQPGGYGYTF. CDR3 nucleotides: TGTGCCAGCAGCGCCCAACCGGGTGGCTATGGCTACACCTTC.

The rearrangement joins TRBV7-9 to TRBJ1-2; D not resolved. The ends were cut back, 1 base at V and 5 bases at J, with 14 bases in the middle. The germline V gene has CDR1 SEHNR and CDR2 FQNEAQ (reference sequence). CDR3 length equals 15 residues. The CDR3 region is CASSLDNTGVYGYTF. For the CDR3, the DNA is TGTGCCAGCAGCTTAGATAATACCGGGGTGTATGGCTACACCTTC.

The chain joins TRBV11-3 to TRBJ2-7; the match to TRBD2 covers 7 bases. The CDR3 is 16 residues long. Germline V lookup: CDR1 SGHNT, CDR2 YENEEA. V shed 0 bases, J shed 5 bases, and the junction held 10 bases outside the gene matches. DNA of the CDR3: TGTGCCAGCAGCTTAGATGGTCGAGCGGGATTCGACGAGCAGTACTTC. This codes for CASSLDGRAGFDEQYF.

This chain links TRBV3-1 (or the pseudogene TRBV3-2) with TRBJ2-1; no definite D call. The germline V gene encodes CDR1 LGHDT and CDR2 YNNKEL (reference sequence). The CDR3 sequence is 16 residues long. Trimming stripped 1 base from V and 5 bases from J, with 15 bases between. CDR3 nucleotide sequence: TGTGCCAGCAGCCAAGTACCCCGAATTACTGACAATGAGCAGTTCTTC. Translation: CASSQVPRITDNEQFF.

The V gene is TRBV5-1, the J gene TRBJ1-6, with TRBD1 matching over 9 bases. The CDR3 runs to 14 residues. The germline gives CDR1 SGHRS, CDR2 YFSETQ. With V trimmed by 4 bases and J by 6 bases, 2 bases remained unmatched. Written as DNA, the CDR3 is TGCGCCAGCAGCCGGGACAGGGTTAATTCACCCCTCCACTTT. Its translation is CASSRDRVNSPLHF.

V and J are TRBV28 and TRBJ2-5; 7 bases align to TRBD2. The CDR3 has 12 amino acids. Per the germline V gene, CDR1 is MDHEN and CDR2 is SYDVKM. The CDR3 coding sequence is TGTGCTTCGGGACTACCGCAAGAGACCCAGTACTTC. Amino acids: CASGLPQETQYF.